These 15 T cell receptor beta chains came from one sample sequenced in a study of shared clonotypes between healthy human individuals. TCRdb keeps only in-frame clones here, not all; method: immunoSEQ multiplex PCR. In the table there are about 490,000 clones, over 65% of which are singletons. The sample was PBMCs. Source of these receptors: a woman in her forties in good health. Some clones in this sample may be carry-over from other donors' samples.

Remarks on this clone: Other DNA sequences from this sample encode an identical CDR3 as well. The CDR3 DNA sequence: TGTGCCAGTAGTTTAGGGGTCACCGGGGAGCTGTTTTTT. Residues: CASSLGVTGELFF. This chain uses TRBV19 with TRBJ2-2, with D possibly matching TRBD1 (5 bases). This CDR3 contains 13 residues. V shed 5 bases and J shed 4 bases, with 8 bases lying between them. The V gene's germline CDR1 is LNHDA and CDR2 SQIVND (reference sequence).

V is TRBV30 and J is TRBJ1-6, with 9 positions matching TRBD1. Trimming cost V 7 bases and J 13 bases; bases outside gene matches: 8. CDR3 length: 12 residues. Germline V gene lookup returns CDR1 GTSNPN and CDR2 SVGIG (reference sequence). For the CDR3, the DNA is TGTGCCTCCGGGACAGGGCTGGCGCCCCTCCACTTT. It translates to CASGTGLAPLHF.

This sequence joins TRBV11-1 and TRBJ2-1; D unclear. Trimming pared 1 base from V and 2 bases from J, leaving 15 bases between. CDR1 is SGHAT and CDR2 is FQDESV in the germline V gene (reference sequence). The CDR3 spans 17 residues. In DNA, the CDR3 is TGTGCCAGCAGCTTAGAATCGGTAGCAGTCGCCTACAATGAGCAGTTCTTC. Its protein product is CASSLESVAVAYNEQFF.

As to this clone: Compared with germline, one end of the junction differs, possibly owing to a read error. This rearrangement joins TRBV20-1 to TRBJ2-7; TRBD2 aligns across 10 bases. The CDR3 spans 11 residues. CDR1 DFQATT and CDR2 SNEGSKA come from the germline V gene (reference sequence). The CDR3 nucleotides are TGCAGTGCTAACGGGCTAGCGGGAGTGCACTTC. Residues: CSANGLAGVHF.

V usage is TRBV30 and J usage is TRBJ1-4, with 7 nucleotides matching TRBD1. With 4 bases clipped from V and 5 bases from J, the junction kept 4 bases outside the gene matches. CDR3 length equals 13 residues. The V gene's germline CDR1 is GTSNPN and CDR2 SVGIG (reference sequence). This CDR3 reads CAWKDRHNEKLFF. CDR3 nucleotide sequence: TGTGCCTGGAAGGACAGGCACAATGAAAAACTGTTTTTT.

As for this clone: This sequence is one base from a far larger clone and is likely a read error. The CDR3 DNA follows: TGTGCCTGTCCTGAGAACACTGAAGCTTTCTTT. Protein: CACPENTEAFF. The V gene is TRBV30, the J gene TRBJ1-1; D is unresolved. The ends were cut back, 6 bases at V and 1 base at J, with 6 bases in the middle. This CDR3 is 11 amino acids long. The germline CDR1 and CDR2 sequences are GTSNPN and SVGIG (reference sequence).

This clone came up many times. The chain couples TRBV29-1 to TRBJ2-5; the match to TRBD1 covers 8 bases. Germline V gene lookup returns CDR1 SQVTM and CDR2 ANQGSEA. The J segment lost 5 bases and the V segment lost 0 bases, leaving 11 bases of the junction unmatched. CDR3 length: 16 amino acids. CDR3 in amino acids: CSVEDPHGQGLETQYF. CDR3 bases: TGCAGCGTTGAAGATCCTCATGGACAGGGTTTGGAGACCCAGTACTTC.

The chain joins TRBV11-2 to TRBJ2-5, with D hard to call. The germline V gene encodes CDR1 SGHAT and CDR2 FQNNGV. The V end lost 0 bases, the J end lost 4 bases, and 9 bases lay between the germline ends. This CDR3 is 14 amino acids long. CDR3 sequence: CASSLDLDLETQYF. In DNA form, the CDR3 reads TGTGCCAGCAGCTTAGATCTAGACTTAGAGACCCAGTACTTC.

The chain joins TRBV28 to TRBJ2-7; 7 nucleotides match TRBD1. The germline V gene encodes CDR1 MDHEN and CDR2 SYDVKM. V dropped 5 bases and J dropped 12; count of bases not matched to a gene: 16. The CDR3 sequence is 14 residues long. CDR3 sequence reads: CASSATDRVKGVYF. The CDR3 region has the DNA TGTGCCAGCAGTGCGACCGACAGGGTCAAGGGGGTGTACTTC.

This chain connects TRBV28 to TRBJ2-7; D uncertain. Germline CDR1 is MDHEN and CDR2 is SYDVKM. V was pared by 5 bases and J by 5 bases, with 22 bases between. CDR3 size: 16 residues. The CDR3 spells CASSPLGSLLWNEQYF. Written as DNA, the CDR3 is TGTGCCAGCAGTCCCCTGGGCAGTCTGCTTTGGAACGAGCAGTACTTC.

The chain employs TRBV5-6 and TRBJ2-2; possibly TRBD2 for D (7 bases). V lost 4 bases and J 4 bases, leaving 23 bases between the germline ends. Looked up from germline, CDR1 is SGHDT and CDR2 is YYEEEE. This CDR3 is 18 amino acids long. This chain's CDR3 is CASSPKGARGATTGELFF. The DNA for the CDR3 is TGTGCCAGCAGCCCCAAAGGGGCTCGGGGGGCGACCACCGGGGAGCTGTTTTTT.

The chain couples TRBV5-4 to TRBJ2-5; the match to TRBD2 covers 9 bases. V lost 4 bases to trimming and J lost 3 bases; unmatched junction nucleotides: 13. The CDR3 sequence is 17 residues long. Germline V gene lookup returns CDR1 SGHNT and CDR2 YYREEE (reference sequence). CDR3 sequence reads: CASSPGTSPRAEETQYF. Written as DNA, the CDR3 is TGTGCCAGCAGCCCCGGGACTAGCCCGCGGGCCGAAGAGACCCAGTACTTC.

The chain employs TRBV6-1 and TRBJ2-1; 10 bases line up with TRBD1. The V and J ends lost 10 bases and 6 bases, in that order; junction bases with no gene match: 6. The CDR3 consists of 13 residues. Germline V CDR1 and CDR2: MNHNS, SASEGT. DNA for the CDR3: TGTGCCACACAAAGGGACAGGGGCAATGAGCAGTTCTTC. Translating gives CATQRDRGNEQFF.

At least ten counts were recorded for this clone. This sequence joins TRBV11-2 and TRBJ2-7; no clear D. The germline V gene has CDR1 SGHAT and CDR2 FQNNGV. This CDR3 region has 15 residues. V gave up 5 bases and J gave up 8 bases, with 22 bases separating them. CDR3 in DNA: TGTGCCAGCAGCCCCCTGGAAGGGCCCCGGGTCCAGCAGTACTTC. It specifies CASSPLEGPRVQQYF.

The rearrangement links TRBV28 to TRBJ2-3; maybe TRBD2 (6 bases). CDR1 and CDR2 (germline): MDHEN, SYDVKM. The CDR3 runs to 16 residues. V lost 3 bases, J lost 4 bases, and 17 bases lay in between. The DNA of the CDR3 is TGTGCCAGCAGTTTGTTGAGACTAGGGGCAGCAGATACGCAGTATTTT. This codes for CASSLLRLGAADTQYF.